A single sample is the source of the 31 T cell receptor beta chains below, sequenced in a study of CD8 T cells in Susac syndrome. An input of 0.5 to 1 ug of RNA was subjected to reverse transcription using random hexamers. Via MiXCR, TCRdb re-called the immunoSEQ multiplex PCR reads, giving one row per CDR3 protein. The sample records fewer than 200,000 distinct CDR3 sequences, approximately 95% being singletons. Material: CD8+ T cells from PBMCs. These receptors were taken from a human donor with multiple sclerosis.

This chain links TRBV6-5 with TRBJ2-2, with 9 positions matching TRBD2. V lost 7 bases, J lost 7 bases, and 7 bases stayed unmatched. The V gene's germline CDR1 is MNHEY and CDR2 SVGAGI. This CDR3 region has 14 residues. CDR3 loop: CASTYSGSHGELFF. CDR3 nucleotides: TGTGCCAGCACCTATAGCGGGAGTCACGGGGAGCTGTTTTTT.

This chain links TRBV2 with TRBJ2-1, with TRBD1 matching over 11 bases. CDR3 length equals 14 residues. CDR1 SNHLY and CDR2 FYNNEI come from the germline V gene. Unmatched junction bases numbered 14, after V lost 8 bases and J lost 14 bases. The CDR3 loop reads CASGSGQGAPIEFF. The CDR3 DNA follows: TGTGCCAGCGGGTCAGGACAGGGGGCTCCCATTGAGTTCTTC.

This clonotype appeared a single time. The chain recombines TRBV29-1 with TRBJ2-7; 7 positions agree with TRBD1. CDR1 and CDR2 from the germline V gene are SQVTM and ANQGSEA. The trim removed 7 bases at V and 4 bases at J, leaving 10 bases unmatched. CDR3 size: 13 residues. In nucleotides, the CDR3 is TGCAGCGCTACGACAGGGTATGATTACGAGCAGTACTTC. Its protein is CSATTGYDYEQYF.

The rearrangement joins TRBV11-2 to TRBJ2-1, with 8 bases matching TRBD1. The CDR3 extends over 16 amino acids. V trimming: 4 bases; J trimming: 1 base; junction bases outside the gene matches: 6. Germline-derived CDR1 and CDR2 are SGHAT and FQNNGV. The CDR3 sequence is CASSSRQGLSYNEQFF. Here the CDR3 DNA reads TGTGCCAGCAGCTCGAGACAGGGGCTATCCTACAATGAGCAGTTCTTC. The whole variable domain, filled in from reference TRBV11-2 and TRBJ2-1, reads EAGVAQSPRYKIIEKRQSVAFWCNPISGHATLYWYQQILGQGPKLLIQFQNNGVVDDSQLPKDRFSAERLKGVDSTLKIQPAKLEDSAVYLCASSSRQGLSYNEQFFGPGTRLTVL.

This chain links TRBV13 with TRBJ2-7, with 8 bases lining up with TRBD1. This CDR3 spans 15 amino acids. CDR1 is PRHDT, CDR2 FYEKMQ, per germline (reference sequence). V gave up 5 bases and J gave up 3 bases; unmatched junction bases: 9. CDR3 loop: CASSPWGTGGYEQYF. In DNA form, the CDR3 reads TGTGCCAGCAGCCCCTGGGGAACAGGGGGCTACGAGCAGTACTTC.

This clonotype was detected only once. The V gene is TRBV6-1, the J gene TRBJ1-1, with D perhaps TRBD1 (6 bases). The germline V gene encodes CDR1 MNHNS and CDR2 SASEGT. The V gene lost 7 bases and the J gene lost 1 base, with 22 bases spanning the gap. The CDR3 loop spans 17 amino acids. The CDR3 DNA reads TGTGCCAGCACCCTACAAGGGGGGCGGAACTCGAACACTGAAGCTTTCTTT. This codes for CASTLQGGRNSNTEAFF.

The CDR3 DNA reads TGTGCCAGCAGCGTAGGGCAGTCAGAGCCATCTTTCTATGGCTACACCTTC. Its protein product is CASSVGQSEPSFYGYTF. The chain uses TRBV9 and TRBJ1-2; D ambiguous. Trimming left V 0 bases short and J 4 bases short, with 19 bases between. The CDR3 covers 17 residues. Germline V CDR1 and CDR2: SGDLS, YYNGEE. Variable domain in full (rest from reference TRBV9 and TRBJ1-2): DSGVTQTPKHLITATGQRVTLRCSPRSGDLSVYWYQQSLDQGLQFLIQYYNGEERAKGNILERFSAQQFPDLHSELNLSSLELGDSALYFCASSVGQSEPSFYGYTFGSGTRLTVV.

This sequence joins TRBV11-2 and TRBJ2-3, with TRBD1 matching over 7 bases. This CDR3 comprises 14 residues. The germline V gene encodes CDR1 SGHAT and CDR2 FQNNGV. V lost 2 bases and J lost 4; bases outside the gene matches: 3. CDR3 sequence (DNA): TGTGCCAGCAGCTTAAGGGGGCTGGCAGATACGCAGTATTTT. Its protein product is CASSLRGLADTQYF. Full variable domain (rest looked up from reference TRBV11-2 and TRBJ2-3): EAGVAQSPRYKIIEKRQSVAFWCNPISGHATLYWYQQILGQGPKLLIQFQNNGVVDDSQLPKDRFSAERLKGVDSTLKIQPAKLEDSAVYLCASSLRGLADTQYFGPGTRLTVL.

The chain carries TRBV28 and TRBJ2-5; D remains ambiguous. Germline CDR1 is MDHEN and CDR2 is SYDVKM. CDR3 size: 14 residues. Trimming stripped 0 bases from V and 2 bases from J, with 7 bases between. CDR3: CASSLWAAQETQYF. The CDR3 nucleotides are TGTGCCAGCAGTTTATGGGCAGCACAAGAGACCCAGTACTTC.

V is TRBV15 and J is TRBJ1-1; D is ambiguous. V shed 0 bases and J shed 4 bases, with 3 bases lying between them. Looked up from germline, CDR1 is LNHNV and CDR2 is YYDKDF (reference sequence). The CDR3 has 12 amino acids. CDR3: CATSRDGTEAFF. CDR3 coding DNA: TGTGCCACCAGCAGAGACGGCACTGAAGCTTTCTTT.

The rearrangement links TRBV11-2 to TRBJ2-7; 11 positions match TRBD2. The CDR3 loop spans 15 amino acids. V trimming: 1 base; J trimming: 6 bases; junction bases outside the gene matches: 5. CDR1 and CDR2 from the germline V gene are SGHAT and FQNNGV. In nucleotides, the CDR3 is TGTGCCAGCAGCTTAGTTACTAGCGGGGGCGGCGAGCAGTACTTC. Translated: CASSLVTSGGGEQYF.

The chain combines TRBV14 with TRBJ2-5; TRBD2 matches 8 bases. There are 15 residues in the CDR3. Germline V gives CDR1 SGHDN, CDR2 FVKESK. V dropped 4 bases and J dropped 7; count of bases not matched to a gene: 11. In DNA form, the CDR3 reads TGTGCCAGCAGCCCACCGGGGGGGGCTTCATGGACCCAGTACTTC. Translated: CASSPPGGASWTQYF.

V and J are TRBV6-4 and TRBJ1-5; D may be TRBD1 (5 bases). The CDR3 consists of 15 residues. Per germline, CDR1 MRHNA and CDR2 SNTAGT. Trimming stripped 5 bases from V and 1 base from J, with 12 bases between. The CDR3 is CASSPRDGSNQPQHF. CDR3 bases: TGTGCCAGCAGTCCCCGGGACGGCAGCAATCAGCCCCAGCATTTT.

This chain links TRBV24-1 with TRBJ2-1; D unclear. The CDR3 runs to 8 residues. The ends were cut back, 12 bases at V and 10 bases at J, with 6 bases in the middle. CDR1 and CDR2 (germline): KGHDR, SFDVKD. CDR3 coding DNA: TGTGCCGCCTGGGAGCAGTTCTTC. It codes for CAAWEQFF.

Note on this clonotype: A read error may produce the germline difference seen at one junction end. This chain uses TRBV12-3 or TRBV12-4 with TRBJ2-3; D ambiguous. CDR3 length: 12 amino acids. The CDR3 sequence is CASSENPETQYF. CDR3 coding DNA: TGTGCCAGCAGCGAGAATCCAGAAACGCAGTATTTT.

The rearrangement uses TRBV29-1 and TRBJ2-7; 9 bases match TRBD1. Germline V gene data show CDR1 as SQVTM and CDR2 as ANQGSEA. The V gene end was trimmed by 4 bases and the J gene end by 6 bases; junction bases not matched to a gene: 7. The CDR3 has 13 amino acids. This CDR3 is CSVGGQGYGEQYF. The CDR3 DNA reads TGCAGCGTTGGAGGACAGGGGTATGGCGAGCAGTACTTC.

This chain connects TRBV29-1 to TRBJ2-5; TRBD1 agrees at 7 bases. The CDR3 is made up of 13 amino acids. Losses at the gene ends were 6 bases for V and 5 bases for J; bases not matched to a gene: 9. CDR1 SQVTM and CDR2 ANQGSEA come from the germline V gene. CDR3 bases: TGCAGCGTACGGACAGGCGCCCGGGAGACCCAGTACTTC. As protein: CSVRTGARETQYF.

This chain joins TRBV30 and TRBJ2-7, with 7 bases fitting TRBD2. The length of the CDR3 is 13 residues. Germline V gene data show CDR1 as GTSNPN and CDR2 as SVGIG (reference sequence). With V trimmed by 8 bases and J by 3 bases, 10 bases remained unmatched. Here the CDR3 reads CAAKARDYYEQYF. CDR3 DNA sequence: TGTGCCGCCAAGGCTAGGGACTACTACGAGCAGTACTTC.

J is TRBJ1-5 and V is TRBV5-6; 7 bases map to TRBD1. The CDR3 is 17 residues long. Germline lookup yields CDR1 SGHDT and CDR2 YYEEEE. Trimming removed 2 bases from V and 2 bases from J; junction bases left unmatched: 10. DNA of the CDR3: TGTGCCAGCAGCTTCTTTGACAGGGCGAATGGCAATCAGCCCCAGCATTTT. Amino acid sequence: CASSFFDRANGNQPQHF.

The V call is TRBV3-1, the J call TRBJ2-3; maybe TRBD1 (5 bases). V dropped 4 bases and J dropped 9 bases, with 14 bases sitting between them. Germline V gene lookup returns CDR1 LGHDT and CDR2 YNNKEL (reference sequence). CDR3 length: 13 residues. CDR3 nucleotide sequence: TGTGCCAGCAGCCTGCTTGGGGCCTGGACGCAGTATTTT. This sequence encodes CASSLLGAWTQYF.

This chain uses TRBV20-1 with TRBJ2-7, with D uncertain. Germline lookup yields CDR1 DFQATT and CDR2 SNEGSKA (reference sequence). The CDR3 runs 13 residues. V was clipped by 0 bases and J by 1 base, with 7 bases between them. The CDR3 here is CSARDGGSYEQYF. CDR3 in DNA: TGCAGTGCTAGAGACGGCGGTTCCTACGAGCAGTACTTC.

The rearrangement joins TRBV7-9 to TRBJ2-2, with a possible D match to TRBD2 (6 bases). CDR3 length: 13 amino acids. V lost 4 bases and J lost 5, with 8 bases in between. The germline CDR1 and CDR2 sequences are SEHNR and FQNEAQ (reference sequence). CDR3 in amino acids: CASSCRGTGELFF. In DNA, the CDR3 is TGTGCCAGCAGCTGTCGGGGGACCGGGGAGCTGTTTTTT.

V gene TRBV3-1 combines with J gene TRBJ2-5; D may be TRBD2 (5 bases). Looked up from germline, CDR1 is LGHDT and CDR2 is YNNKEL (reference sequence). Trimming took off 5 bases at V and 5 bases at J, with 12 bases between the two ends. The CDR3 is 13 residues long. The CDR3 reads CASSVQRRETQYF. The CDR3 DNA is TGTGCCAGCAGCGTACAGCGGCGGGAGACCCAGTACTTC.

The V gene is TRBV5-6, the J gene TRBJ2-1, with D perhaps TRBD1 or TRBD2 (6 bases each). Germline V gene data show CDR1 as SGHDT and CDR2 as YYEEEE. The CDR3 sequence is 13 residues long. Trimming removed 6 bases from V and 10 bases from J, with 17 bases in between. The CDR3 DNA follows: TGTGCCAGCATAAAGGAAGGGGGGATAGAGCAGTTCTTC. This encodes CASIKEGGIEQFF.

The CDR3: CASNVEFGGDGYTF. The CDR3 DNA follows: TGTGCCAGCAACGTGGAATTTGGGGGCGATGGCTACACCTTC. The chain joins TRBV5-4 to TRBJ1-2; a weak D match, TRBD1 (6 bases). This CDR3 region has 14 residues. V was shortened by 6 bases and J by 6 bases, with 18 bases between the two germline ends. CDR1 and CDR2 from the germline V gene are SGHNT and YYREEE (reference sequence).

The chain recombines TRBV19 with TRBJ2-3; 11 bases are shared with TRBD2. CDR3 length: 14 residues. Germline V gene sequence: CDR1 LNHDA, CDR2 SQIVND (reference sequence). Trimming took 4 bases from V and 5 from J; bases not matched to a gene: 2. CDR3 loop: CASSRGLAGDTQYF. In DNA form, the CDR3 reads TGTGCCAGTAGTAGAGGACTAGCGGGAGATACGCAGTATTTT. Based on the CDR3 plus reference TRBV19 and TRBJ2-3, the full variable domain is DGGITQSPKYLFRKEGQNVTLSCEQNLNHDAMYWYRQDPGQGLRLIYYSQIVNDFQKGDIAEGYSVSREKKESFPLTVTSAQKNPTAFYLCASSRGLAGDTQYFGPGTRLTVL.

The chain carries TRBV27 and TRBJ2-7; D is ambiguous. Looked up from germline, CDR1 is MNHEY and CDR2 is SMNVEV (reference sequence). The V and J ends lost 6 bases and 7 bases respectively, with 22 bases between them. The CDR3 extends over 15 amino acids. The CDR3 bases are TGTGCCAGCAGCCCTCCCCAAGGGCCAATTGCGGAGCAGTACTTC. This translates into CASSPPQGPIAEQYF.

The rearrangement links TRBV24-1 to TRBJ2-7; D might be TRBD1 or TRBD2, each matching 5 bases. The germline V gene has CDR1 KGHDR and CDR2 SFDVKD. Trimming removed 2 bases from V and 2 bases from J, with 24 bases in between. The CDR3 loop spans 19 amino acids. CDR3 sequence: CATSDSDTLGRDLAYEQYF. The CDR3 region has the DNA TGTGCCACCAGTGATTCCGACACCCTTGGACGGGACCTAGCCTACGAGCAGTACTTC.

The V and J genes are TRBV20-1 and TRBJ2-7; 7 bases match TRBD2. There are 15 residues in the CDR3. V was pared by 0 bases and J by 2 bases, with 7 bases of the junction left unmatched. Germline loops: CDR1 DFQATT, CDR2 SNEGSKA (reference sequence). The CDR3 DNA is TGCAGTGCTAGAGAGGCCGGGAGGCCAACCTACGAGCAGTACTTC. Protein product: CSAREAGRPTYEQYF.

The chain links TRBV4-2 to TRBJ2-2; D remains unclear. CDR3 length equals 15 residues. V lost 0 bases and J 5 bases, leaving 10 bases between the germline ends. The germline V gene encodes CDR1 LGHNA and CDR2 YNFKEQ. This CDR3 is CASSQDKALTGELFF. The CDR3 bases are TGTGCCAGCAGCCAAGATAAGGCATTGACCGGGGAGCTGTTTTTT.

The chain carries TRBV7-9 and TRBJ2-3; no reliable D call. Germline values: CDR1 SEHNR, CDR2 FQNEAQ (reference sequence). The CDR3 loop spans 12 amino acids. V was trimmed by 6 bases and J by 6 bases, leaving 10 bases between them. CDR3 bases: TGTGCCAGCAGGCAAAGTTGGGATACGCAGTATTTT. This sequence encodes CASRQSWDTQYF.